The 5 T cell receptor beta chains below were found in one sample sequenced in a study of cytotoxic CD8 clonotypes in ibrutinib-treated CLL. Data came from immunoSEQ multiplex PCR; TCRdb stores just in-frame clones and leaves some out. The table lists under 200,000 clones, 70% to 85% of them singletons. The sample in question was PBMCs, obtained after 12 months of ibrutinib treatment. These receptors all stem from a human donor with chronic lymphocytic leukemia.

The chain joins TRBV7-9 to TRBJ2-3; 7 nucleotides align to TRBD2. This CDR3 region has 14 residues. J was trimmed by 9 bases and V by 5 bases; bases with no gene match: 11. Germline V lookup: CDR1 SEHNR, CDR2 FQNEAQ (reference sequence). The CDR3 DNA sequence: TGTGCCAGCAGCCTCGACCTGGGGGGGAGGACGCAGTATTTT. Its translation: CASSLDLGGRTQYF.

This chain links TRBV18 with TRBJ2-1, with D maybe TRBD1 (6 bases). This CDR3 is 18 amino acids long. V was shortened by 6 bases and J by 4 bases, with 25 bases between the two germline ends. Germline V gene lookup returns CDR1 KGHSH and CDR2 LQKENI. The CDR3 bases are TGTGCCAGCTCGCCCCAGGGGAAAATATCACTGAAATACAATGAGCAGTTCTTC. This translates into CASSPQGKISLKYNEQFF.

The V and J genes are TRBV5-6 and TRBJ2-3; 12 nucleotides agree with TRBD2. V lost 0 bases to trimming and J lost 5 bases; unmatched junction nucleotides: 1. Germline loops: CDR1 SGHDT, CDR2 YYEEEE. The CDR3 loop spans 15 amino acids. CDR3 in DNA: TGTGCCAGCAGCTTGGGACTAGCGGGAGTAGATACGCAGTATTTT. Its translation is CASSLGLAGVDTQYF.

V usage is TRBV6-6 and J usage is TRBJ1-1, with D uncertain. Germline CDR1 reads MNHNY; CDR2 reads SVGAGI (reference sequence). The CDR3 is 15 residues long. V lost 0 bases to trimming and J lost 1 base, with 9 bases between them. The CDR3 DNA sequence: TGTGCCAGCAGTTACTCCGAGGTGGGGAACACTGAAGCTTTCTTT. This encodes CASSYSEVGNTEAFF.

This chain joins TRBV18 and TRBJ1-6; D is perhaps TRBD1 (6 bases). V gave up 3 bases and J gave up 7 bases, with 13 bases separating them. The germline V gene has CDR1 KGHSH and CDR2 LQKENI. The CDR3 is 15 residues long. This CDR3 reads CASSPTDSLNSPLHF. The DNA for the CDR3 is TGTGCCAGCTCACCGACGGACAGTCTGAATTCACCCCTCCACTTT.